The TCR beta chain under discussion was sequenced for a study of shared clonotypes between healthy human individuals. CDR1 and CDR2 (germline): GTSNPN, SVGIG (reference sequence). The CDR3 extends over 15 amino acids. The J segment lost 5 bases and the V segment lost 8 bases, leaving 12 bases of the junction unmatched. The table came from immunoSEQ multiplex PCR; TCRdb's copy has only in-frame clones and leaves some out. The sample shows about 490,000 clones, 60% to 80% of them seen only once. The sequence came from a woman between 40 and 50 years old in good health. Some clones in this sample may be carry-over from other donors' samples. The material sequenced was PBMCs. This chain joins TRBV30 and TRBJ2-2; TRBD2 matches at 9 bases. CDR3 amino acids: CAGEGGLAGTGELFF. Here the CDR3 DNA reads TGTGCCGGGGAGGGGGGGCTAGCGGGAACCGGGGAGCTGTTTTTT.